This T cell receptor (beta chain) was recovered during a study of CD4 T cells in relation to SARS-CoV-2 and coronaviruses. Sequenced by immunoSEQ multiplex PCR; TCRdb stores in-frame clones only, minus some. This sample has around 35,000 clones, with under 90% found just once. V dropped 5 bases and J dropped 4; count of bases not matched to a gene: 4. The CDR3 runs 15 residues. Germline CDR1 reads MDHEN; CDR2 reads SYDVKM. A note on this clone: Its target is not known.

The sequenced sample was naive CD4+ T cells from PBMCs, cultured in vitro. The sample's subset: naive CD4+ T cells isolated by negative enrichment. This chain uses TRBV28 with TRBJ2-3, with 12 bases lining up with TRBD2. The source is an adult with COVID-19. The CDR3 protein is CASSLAGGPSDTQYF. The CDR3 DNA reads TGTGCCAGCAGTCTAGCGGGAGGGCCGTCAGATACGCAGTATTTT.